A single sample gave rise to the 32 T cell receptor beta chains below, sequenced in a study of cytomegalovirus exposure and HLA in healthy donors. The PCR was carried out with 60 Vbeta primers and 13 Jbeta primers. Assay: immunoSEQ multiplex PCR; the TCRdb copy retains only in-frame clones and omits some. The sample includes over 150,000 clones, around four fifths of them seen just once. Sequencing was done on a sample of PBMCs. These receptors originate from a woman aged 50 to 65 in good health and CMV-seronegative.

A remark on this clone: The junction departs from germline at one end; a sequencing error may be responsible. The CDR3 nucleotides read TGTGCTAGCAGCCCCGGCAGCCCGGGGAATTACAATGAGCAGTTCTTC. It yields the protein CASSPGSPGNYNEQFF. The chain combines TRBV7-7 with TRBJ2-1; possible D gene TRBD2, 5 bases. Germline CDR1 reads SSHAT; CDR2 reads FNYEAQ (reference sequence). The CDR3 sequence is 16 residues long.

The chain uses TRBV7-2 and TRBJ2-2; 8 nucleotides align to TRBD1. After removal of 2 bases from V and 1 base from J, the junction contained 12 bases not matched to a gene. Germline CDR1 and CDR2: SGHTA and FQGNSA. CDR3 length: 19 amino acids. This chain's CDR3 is CASSLRLGRGQVNTGELFF. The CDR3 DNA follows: TGTGCCAGCAGCTTAAGGTTGGGCAGGGGGCAGGTGAACACCGGGGAGCTGTTTTTT.

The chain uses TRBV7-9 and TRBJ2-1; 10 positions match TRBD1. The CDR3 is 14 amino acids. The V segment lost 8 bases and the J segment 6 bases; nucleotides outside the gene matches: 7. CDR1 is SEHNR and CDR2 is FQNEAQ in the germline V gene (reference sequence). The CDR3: CASVTDRGPNEQFF. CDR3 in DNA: TGTGCCAGCGTGACCGACAGGGGGCCCAATGAGCAGTTCTTC.

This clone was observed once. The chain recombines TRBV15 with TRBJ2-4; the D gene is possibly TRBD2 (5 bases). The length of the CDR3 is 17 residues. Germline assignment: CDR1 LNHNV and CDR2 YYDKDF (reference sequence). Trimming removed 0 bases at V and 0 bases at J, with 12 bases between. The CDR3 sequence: CATSRDYGELAKNIQYF. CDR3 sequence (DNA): TGTGCCACCAGCAGAGATTACGGGGAACTAGCCAAAAACATTCAGTACTTC. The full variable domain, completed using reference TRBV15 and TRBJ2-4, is DAMVIQNPRYQVTQFGKPVTLSCSQTLNHNVMYWYQQKSSQAPKLLFHYYDKDFNNEADTPDNFQSRRPNTSFCFLDIRSPGLGDTAMYLCATSRDYGELAKNIQYFGAGTRLSVL.

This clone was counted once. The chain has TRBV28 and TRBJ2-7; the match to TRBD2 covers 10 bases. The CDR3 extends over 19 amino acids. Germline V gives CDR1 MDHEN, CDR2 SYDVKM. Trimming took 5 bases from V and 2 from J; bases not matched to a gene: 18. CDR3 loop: CASSPHFSASGSEAYEQYF. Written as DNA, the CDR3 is TGTGCCAGCAGTCCCCACTTCTCGGCTAGCGGGAGCGAAGCCTACGAGCAGTACTTC.

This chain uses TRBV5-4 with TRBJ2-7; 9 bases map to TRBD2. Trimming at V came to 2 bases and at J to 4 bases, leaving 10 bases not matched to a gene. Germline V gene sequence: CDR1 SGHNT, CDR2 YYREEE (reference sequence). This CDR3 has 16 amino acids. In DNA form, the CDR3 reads TGTGCCAGCAGCTTATCGGGGGCGGGAGGGCCTTACGAGCAGTACTTC. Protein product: CASSLSGAGGPYEQYF.

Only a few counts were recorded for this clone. As DNA, the CDR3 is TGTGCCAGCAGCTTAGTGAGGGCTGGGGGCAATCAGCCCCAGCATTTT. Translated, it gives CASSLVRAGGNQPQHF. The chain employs TRBV7-8 and TRBJ1-5; D ambiguous. Germline CDR1 reads SGHVS; CDR2 reads FQNEAQ. Trimming pared 1 base from V and 2 bases from J, leaving 12 bases between. The length of the CDR3 is 16 residues.

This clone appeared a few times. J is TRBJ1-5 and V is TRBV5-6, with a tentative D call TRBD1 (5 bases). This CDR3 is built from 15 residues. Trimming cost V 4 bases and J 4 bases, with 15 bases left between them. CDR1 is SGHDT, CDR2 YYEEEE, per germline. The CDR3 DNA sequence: TGTGCCAGCAGCCCTGGGCCCGCAGGGAATCAGCCCCAGCATTTT. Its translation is CASSPGPAGNQPQHF.

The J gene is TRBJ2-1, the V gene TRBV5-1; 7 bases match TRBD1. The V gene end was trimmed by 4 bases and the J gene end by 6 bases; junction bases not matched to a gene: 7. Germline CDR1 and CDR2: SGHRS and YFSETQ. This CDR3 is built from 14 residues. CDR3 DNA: TGCGCCAGCAGCACCCCTCGGACAGGCAATGAGCAGTTCTTC. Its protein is CASSTPRTGNEQFF. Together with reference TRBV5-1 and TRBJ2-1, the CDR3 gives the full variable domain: KAGVTQTPRYLIKTRGQQVTLSCSPISGHRSVSWYQQTPGQGLQFLFEYFSETQRNKGNFPGRFSGRQFSNSRSEMNVSTLELGDSALYLCASSTPRTGNEQFFGPGTRLTVL.

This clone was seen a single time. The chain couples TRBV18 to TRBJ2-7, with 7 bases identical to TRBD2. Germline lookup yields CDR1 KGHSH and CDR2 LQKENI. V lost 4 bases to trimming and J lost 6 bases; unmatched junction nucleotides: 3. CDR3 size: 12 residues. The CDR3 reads CASSRGTTEQYF. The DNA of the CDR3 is TGTGCCAGCTCACGGGGGACTACCGAGCAGTACTTC.

The CDR3 DNA reads as TGCGCCAGCAGCAGGTCAGGGGGAGACACCGGGGAGCTGTTTTTT. Its protein product is CASSRSGGDTGELFF. The chain recombines TRBV5-1 with TRBJ2-2; 7 bases align to TRBD1. Looked up from germline, CDR1 is SGHRS and CDR2 is YFSETQ. Losses at the gene ends were 4 bases for V and 3 bases for J; bases not matched to a gene: 6. This CDR3 has 15 residues. The full variable domain, its missing parts supplied by reference TRBV5-1 and TRBJ2-2, is KAGVTQTPRYLIKTRGQQVTLSCSPISGHRSVSWYQQTPGQGLQFLFEYFSETQRNKGNFPGRFSGRQFSNSRSEMNVSTLELGDSALYLCASSRSGGDTGELFFGEGSRLTVL.

In nucleotides, the CDR3 is TGTGCCAGCTCACAGGGGCAGGGACAGGGATTCTTC. Amino acids: CASSQGQGQGFF. The rearrangement uses TRBV18 and TRBJ2-1; 9 bases align to TRBD1. CDR3 size: 12 residues. The germline V gene has CDR1 KGHSH and CDR2 LQKENI. J was trimmed by 16 bases and V by 4 bases; bases with no gene match: 8.

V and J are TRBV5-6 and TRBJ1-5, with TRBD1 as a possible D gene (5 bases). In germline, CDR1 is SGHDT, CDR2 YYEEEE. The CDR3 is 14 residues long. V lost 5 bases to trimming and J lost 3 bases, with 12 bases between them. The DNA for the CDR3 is TGTGCCAGCAGTCGTGACAGACACAATCAGCCCCAGCATTTT. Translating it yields CASSRDRHNQPQHF.

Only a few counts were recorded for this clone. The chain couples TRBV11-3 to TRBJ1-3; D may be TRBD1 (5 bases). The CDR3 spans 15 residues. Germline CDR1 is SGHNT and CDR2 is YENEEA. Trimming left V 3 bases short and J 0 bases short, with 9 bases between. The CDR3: CASSFSTASGNTIYF. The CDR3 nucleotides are TGTGCCAGCAGCTTCTCGACAGCCTCTGGAAACACCATATATTTT.

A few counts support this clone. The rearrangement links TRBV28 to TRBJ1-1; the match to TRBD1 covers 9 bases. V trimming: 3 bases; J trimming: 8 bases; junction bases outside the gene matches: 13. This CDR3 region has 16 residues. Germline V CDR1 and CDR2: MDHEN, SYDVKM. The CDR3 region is CASSFPNDYRGREAFF. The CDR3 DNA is TGTGCCAGCAGTTTCCCCAACGACTACAGGGGGCGCGAAGCTTTCTTT.

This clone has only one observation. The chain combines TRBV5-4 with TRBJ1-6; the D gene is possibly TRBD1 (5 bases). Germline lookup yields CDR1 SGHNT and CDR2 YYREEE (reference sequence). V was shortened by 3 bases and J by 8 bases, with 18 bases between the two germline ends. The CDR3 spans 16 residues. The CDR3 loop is CASSSLSPGLDSPLHF. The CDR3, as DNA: TGTGCCAGCAGCTCCCTGTCTCCAGGGCTGGATTCACCCCTCCACTTT.

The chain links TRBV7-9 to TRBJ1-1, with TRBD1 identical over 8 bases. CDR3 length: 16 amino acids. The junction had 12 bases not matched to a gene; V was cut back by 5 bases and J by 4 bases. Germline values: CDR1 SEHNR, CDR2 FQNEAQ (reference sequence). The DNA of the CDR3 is TGTGCCAGCAGCCCTCGGACAGGGAGGGGCCTCACTGAAGCTTTCTTT. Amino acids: CASSPRTGRGLTEAFF.

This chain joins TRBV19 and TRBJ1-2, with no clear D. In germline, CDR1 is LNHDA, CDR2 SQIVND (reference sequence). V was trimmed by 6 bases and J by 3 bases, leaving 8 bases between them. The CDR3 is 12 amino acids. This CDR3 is CASSITDYGYTF. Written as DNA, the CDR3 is TGTGCCAGTAGCATCACGGACTATGGCTACACCTTC.

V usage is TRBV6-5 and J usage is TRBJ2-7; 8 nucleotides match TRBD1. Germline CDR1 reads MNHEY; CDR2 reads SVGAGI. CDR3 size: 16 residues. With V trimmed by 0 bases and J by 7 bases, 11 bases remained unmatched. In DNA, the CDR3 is TGTGCCAGCAGTTACTCGACCCAGGGGGCCGCGGGAGAGCAGTACTTC. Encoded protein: CASSYSTQGAAGEQYF.

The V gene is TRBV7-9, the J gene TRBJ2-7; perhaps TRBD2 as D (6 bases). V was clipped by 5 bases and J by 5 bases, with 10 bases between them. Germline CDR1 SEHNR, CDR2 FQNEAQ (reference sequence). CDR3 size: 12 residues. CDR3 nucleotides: TGTGCCAGCAGCAGTCGGACTAACGAGCAGTACTTC. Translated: CASSSRTNEQYF. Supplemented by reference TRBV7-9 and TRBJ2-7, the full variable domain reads DTGVSQNPRHKITKRGQNVTFRCDPISEHNRLYWYRQTLGQGPEFLTYFQNEAQLEKSRLLSDRFSAERPKGSFSTLEIQRTEQGDSAMYLCASSSRTNEQYFGPGTRLTVT.

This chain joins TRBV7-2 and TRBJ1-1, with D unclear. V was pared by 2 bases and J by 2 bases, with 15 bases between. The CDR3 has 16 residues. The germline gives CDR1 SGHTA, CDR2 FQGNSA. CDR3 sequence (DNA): TGTGCCAGCAGCTTAAGTTTTGGAGGATTTAACACTGAAGCTTTCTTT. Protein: CASSLSFGGFNTEAFF.

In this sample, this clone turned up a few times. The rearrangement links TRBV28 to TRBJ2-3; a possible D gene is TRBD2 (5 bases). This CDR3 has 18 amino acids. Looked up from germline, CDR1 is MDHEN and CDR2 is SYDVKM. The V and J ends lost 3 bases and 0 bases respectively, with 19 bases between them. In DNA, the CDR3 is TGTGCCAGCAGTTTGGGTCTTATCAGCGGTTCTAGCACAGATACGCAGTATTTT. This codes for CASSLGLISGSSTDTQYF. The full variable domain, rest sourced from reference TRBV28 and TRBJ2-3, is DVKVTQSSRYLVKRTGEKVFLECVQDMDHENMFWYRQDPGLGLRLIYFSYDVKMKEKGDIPEGYSVSREKKERFSLILESASTNQTSMYLCASSLGLISGSSTDTQYFGPGTRLTVL.

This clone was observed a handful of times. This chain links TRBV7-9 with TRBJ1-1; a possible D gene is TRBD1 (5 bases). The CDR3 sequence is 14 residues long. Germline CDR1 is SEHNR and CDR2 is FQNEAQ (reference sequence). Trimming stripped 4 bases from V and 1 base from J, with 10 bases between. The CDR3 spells CASSSATANTEAFF. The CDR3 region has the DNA TGTGCCAGCAGCTCAGCGACAGCGAACACTGAAGCTTTCTTT. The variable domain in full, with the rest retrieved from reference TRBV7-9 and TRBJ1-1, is DTGVSQNPRHKITKRGQNVTFRCDPISEHNRLYWYRQTLGQGPEFLTYFQNEAQLEKSRLLSDRFSAERPKGSFSTLEIQRTEQGDSAMYLCASSSATANTEAFFGQGTRLTVV.

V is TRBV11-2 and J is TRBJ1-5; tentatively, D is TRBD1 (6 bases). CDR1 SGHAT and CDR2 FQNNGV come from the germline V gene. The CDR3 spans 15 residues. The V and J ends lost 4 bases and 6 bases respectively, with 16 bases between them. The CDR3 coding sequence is TGTGCCAGCAGCTCAAGAGGTGGGGGCGGTCAGCCCCAGCATTTT. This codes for CASSSRGGGGQPQHF.

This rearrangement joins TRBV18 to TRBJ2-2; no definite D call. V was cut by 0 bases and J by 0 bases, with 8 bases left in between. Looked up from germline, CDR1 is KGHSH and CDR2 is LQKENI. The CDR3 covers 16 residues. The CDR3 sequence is CASSPPAGPNTGELFF. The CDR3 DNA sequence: TGTGCCAGCTCACCACCGGCAGGCCCGAACACCGGGGAGCTGTTTTTT.

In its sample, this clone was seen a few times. CDR3 sequence reads: CASSEALVRAFF. The CDR3 DNA follows: TGTGCCAGCAGTGAAGCGTTGGTCAGAGCTTTCTTT. The chain employs TRBV6-1 and TRBJ1-1; D not resolved. The CDR3 loop spans 12 amino acids. Germline assignment: CDR1 MNHNS and CDR2 SASEGT. V was trimmed by 0 bases and J by 10 bases, leaving 9 bases between them.

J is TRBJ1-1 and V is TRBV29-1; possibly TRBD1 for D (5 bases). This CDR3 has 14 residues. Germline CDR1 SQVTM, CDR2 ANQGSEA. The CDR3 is CTISGVMMNTEAFF. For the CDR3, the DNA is TGCACCATTTCGGGGGTTATGATGAACACTGAAGCTTTCTTT. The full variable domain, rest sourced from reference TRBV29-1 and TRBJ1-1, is SAVISQKPSRDICQRGTSLTIQCQVDSQVTMMFWYRQQPGQSLTLIATANQGSEATYESGFVIDKFPISRPNLTFSTLTVSNMSPEDSSIYLCTISGVMMNTEAFFGQGTRLTVV.

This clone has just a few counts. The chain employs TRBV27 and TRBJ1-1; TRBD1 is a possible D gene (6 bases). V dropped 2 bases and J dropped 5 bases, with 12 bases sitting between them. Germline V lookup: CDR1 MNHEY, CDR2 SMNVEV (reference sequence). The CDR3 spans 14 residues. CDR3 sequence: CASSLRGGSTEAFF. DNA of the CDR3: TGTGCCAGCAGTTTAAGGGGGGGCTCGACTGAAGCTTTCTTT.

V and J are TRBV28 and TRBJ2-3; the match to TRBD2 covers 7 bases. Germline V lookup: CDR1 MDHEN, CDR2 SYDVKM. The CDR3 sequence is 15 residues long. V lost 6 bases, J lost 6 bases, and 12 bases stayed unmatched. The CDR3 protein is CASSSPGTGGDTQYF. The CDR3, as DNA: TGTGCCAGCAGCTCCCCGGGGACGGGAGGTGATACGCAGTATTTT. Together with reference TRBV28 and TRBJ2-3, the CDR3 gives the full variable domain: DVKVTQSSRYLVKRTGEKVFLECVQDMDHENMFWYRQDPGLGLRLIYFSYDVKMKEKGDIPEGYSVSREKKERFSLILESASTNQTSMYLCASSSPGTGGDTQYFGPGTRLTVL.

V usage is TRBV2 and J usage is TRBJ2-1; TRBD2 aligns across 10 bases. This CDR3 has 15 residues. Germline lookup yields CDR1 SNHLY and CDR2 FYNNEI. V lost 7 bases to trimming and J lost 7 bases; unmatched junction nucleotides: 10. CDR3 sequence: CASTPGLAELNEQFF. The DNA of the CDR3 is TGTGCCAGCACCCCCGGACTAGCGGAGTTGAATGAGCAGTTCTTC. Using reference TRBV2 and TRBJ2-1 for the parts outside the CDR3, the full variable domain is EPEVTQTPSHQVTQMGQEVILRCVPISNHLYFYWYRQILGQKVEFLVSFYNNEISEKSEIFDDQFSVERPDGSNFTLKIRSTKLEDSAMYFCASTPGLAELNEQFFGPGTRLTVL.

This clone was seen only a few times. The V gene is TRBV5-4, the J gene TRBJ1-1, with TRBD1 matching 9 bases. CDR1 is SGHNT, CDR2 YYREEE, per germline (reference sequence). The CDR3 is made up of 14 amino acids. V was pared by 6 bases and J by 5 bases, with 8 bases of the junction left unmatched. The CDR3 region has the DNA TGTGCCAGCATCCCGACAGGGGGATCTACTGAAGCTTTCTTT. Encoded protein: CASIPTGGSTEAFF.

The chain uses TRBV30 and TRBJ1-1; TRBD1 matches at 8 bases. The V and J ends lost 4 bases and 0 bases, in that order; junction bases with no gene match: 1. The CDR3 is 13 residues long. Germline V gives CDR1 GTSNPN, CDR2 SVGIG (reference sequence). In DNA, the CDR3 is TGTGCCTGGACGGGACAGGTGAACACTGAAGCTTTCTTT. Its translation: CAWTGQVNTEAFF.